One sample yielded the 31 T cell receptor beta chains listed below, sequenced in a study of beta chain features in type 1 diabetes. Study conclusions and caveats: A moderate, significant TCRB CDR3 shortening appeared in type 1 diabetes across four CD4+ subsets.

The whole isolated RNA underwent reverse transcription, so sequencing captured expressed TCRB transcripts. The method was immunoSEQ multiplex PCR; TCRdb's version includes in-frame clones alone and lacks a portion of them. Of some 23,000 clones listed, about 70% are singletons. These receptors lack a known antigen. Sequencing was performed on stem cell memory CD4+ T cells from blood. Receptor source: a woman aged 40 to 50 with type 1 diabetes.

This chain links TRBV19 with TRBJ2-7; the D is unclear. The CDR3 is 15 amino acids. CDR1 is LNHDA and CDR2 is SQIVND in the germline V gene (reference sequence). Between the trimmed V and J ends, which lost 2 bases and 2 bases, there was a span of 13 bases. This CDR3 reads CASSILRGSPYEQYF. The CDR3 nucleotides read TGTGCCAGTAGTATACTCCGTGGTAGCCCCTACGAGCAGTACTTC.

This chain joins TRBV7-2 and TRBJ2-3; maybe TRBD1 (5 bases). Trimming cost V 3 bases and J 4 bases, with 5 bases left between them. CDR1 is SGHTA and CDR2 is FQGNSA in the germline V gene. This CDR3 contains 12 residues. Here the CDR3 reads CASSFRADTQYF. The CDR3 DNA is TGTGCCAGCAGCTTCAGGGCAGATACGCAGTATTTT.

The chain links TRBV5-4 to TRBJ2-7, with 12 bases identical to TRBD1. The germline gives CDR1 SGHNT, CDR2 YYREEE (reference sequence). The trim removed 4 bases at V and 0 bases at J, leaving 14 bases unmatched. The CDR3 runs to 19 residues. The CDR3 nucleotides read TGTGCCAGCAGCAGCGTCCCGGGACAGGGGGCGGGACTCTCCTACGAGCAGTACTTC. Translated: CASSSVPGQGAGLSYEQYF.

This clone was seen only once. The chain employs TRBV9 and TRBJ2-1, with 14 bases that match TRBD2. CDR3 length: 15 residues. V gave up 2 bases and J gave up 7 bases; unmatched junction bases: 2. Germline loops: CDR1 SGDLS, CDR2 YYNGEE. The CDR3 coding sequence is TGTGCCAGCAGCGTCGGGACTAGCGGGAGAAATGAGCAGTTCTTC. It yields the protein CASSVGTSGRNEQFF.

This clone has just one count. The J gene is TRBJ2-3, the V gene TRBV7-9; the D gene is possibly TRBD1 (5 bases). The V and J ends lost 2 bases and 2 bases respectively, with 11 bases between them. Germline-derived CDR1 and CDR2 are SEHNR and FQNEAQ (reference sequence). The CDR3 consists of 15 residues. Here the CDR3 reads CASSLMGPYTDTQYF. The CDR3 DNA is TGTGCCAGCAGCTTAATGGGGCCCTACACAGATACGCAGTATTTT.

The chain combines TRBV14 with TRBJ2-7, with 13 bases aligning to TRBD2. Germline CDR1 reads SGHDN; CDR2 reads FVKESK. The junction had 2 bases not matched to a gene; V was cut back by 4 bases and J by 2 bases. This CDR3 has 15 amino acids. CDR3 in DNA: TGTGCCAGCAGCCCTGGACTAGCGGGGGCCTACGAGCAGTACTTC. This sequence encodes CASSPGLAGAYEQYF.

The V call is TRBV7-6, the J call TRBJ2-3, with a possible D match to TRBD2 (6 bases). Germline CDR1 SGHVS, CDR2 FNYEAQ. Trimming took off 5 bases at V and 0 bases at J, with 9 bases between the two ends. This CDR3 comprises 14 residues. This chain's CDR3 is CASSQTSSTDTQYF. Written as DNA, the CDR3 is TGTGCCAGCAGCCAGACTAGTAGCACAGATACGCAGTATTTT. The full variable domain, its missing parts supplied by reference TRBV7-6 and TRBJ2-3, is GAGVSQSPRYKVTKRGQDVALRCDPISGHVSLYWYRQALGQGPEFLTYFNYEAQQDKSGLPNDRFSAERPEGSISTLTIQRTEQRDSAMYRCASSQTSSTDTQYFGPGTRLTVL.

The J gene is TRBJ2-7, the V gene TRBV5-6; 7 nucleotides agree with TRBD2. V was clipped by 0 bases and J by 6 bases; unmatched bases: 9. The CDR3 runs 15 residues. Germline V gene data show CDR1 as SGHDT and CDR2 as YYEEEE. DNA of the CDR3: TGTGCCAGCAGCTTGGGCTCCGGGGGGTCCGGCGAGCAGTACTTC. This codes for CASSLGSGGSGEQYF.

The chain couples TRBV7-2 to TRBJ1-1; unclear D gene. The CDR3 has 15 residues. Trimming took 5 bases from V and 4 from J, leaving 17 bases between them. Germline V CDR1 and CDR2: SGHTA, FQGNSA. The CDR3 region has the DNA TGTGCCAGCAGCCCTCCGCCCGGGAGTCCCACTGAAGCTTTCTTT. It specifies CASSPPPGSPTEAFF.

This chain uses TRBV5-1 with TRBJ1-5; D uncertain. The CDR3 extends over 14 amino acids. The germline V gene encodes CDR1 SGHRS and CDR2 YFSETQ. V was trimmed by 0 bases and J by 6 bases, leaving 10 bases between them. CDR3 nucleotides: TGCGCCAGCAGCTTGGGGGCGGGTGGTCAGCCCCAGCATTTT. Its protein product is CASSLGAGGQPQHF.

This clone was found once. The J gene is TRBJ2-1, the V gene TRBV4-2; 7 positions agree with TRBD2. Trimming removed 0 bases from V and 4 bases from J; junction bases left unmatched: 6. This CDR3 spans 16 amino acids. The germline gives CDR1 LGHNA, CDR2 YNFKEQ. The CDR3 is CASSQDRHGGYNEQFF. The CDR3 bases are TGTGCCAGCAGCCAAGATCGACACGGGGGGTACAATGAGCAGTTCTTC.

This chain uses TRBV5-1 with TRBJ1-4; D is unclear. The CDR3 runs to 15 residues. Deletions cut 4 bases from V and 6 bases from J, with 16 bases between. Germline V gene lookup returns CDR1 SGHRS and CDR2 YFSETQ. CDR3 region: CASSPRPSGDEKLFF. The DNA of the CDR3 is TGCGCCAGCAGCCCGCGACCCTCGGGAGATGAAAAACTGTTTTTT.

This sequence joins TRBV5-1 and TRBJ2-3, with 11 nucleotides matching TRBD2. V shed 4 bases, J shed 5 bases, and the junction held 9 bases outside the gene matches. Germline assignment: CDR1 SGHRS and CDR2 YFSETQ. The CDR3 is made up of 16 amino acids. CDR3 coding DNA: TGCGCCAGCAGCAGGTATAGCGGGGGGGCCGGAGATACGCAGTATTTT. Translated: CASSRYSGGAGDTQYF.

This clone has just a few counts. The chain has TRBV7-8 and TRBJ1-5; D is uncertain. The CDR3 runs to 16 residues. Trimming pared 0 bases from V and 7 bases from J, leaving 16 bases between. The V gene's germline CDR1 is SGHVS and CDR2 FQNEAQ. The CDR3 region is CASSLASVRVGQPQHF. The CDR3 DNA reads TGTGCCAGCAGCTTAGCTTCGGTGCGGGTCGGGCAGCCCCAGCATTTT. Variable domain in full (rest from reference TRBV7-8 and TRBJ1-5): GAGVSQSPRYKVAKRGQDVALRCDPISGHVSLFWYQQALGQGPEFLTYFQNEAQLDKSGLPSDRFFAERPEGSVSTLKIQRTQQEDSAVYLCASSLASVRVGQPQHFGDGTRLSIL.

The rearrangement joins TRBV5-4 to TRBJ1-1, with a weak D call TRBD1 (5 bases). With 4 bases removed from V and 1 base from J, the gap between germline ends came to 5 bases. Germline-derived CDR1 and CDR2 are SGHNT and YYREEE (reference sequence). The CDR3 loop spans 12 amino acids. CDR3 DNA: TGTGCCAGCAGCGACAGGAACACTGAAGCTTTCTTT. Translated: CASSDRNTEAFF.

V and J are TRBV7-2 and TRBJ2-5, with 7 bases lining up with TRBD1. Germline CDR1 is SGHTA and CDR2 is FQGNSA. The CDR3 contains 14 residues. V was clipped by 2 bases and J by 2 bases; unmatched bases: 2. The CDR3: CASSLRDRQETQYF. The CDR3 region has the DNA TGTGCCAGCAGCTTAAGGGACAGACAAGAGACCCAGTACTTC.

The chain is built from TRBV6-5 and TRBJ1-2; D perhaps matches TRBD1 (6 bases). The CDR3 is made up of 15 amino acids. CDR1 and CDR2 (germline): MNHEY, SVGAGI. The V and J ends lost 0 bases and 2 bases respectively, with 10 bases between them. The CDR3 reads CASSYSRQGNYGYTF. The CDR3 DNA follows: TGTGCCAGCAGTTACTCTCGGCAGGGGAACTATGGCTACACCTTC.

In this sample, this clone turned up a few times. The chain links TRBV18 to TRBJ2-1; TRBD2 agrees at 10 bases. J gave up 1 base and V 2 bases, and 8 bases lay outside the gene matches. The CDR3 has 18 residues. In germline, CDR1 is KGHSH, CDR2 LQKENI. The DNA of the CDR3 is TGTGCCAGCTCACCAAGCGCTAGCGGGAGTGGATCCTACAATGAGCAGTTCTTC. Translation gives CASSPSASGSGSYNEQFF.

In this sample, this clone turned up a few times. The CDR3 nucleotides are TGTGCCAGCAGCCCGGGACAGGGTTCCTACGAGCAGTACTTC. This codes for CASSPGQGSYEQYF. This chain connects TRBV11-3 to TRBJ2-7; TRBD1 matches 9 bases. CDR1 SGHNT and CDR2 YENEEA come from the germline V gene. V shed 5 bases and J 1 base; nucleotides not matched to a gene: 3. This CDR3 is built from 14 residues.

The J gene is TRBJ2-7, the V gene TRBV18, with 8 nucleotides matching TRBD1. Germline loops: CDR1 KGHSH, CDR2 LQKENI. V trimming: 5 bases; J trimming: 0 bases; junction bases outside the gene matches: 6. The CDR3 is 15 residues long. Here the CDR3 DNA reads TGTGCCAGCTCAAGGGACAGGCCAACCTCCTACGAGCAGTACTTC. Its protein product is CASSRDRPTSYEQYF. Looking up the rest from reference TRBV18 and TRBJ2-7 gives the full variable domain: NAGVMQNPRHLVRRRGQEARLRCSPMKGHSHVYWYRQLPEEGLKFMVYLQKENIIDESGMPKERFSAEFPKEGPSILRIQQVVRGDSAAYFCASSRDRPTSYEQYFGPGTRLTVT.

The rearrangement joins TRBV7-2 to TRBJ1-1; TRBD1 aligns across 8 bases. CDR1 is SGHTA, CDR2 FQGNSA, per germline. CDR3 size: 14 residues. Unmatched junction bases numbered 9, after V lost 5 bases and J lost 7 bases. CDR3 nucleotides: TGTGCCAGCAGCGTGACAGGGGATGTGGGTGAAGCTTTCTTT. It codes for CASSVTGDVGEAFF.

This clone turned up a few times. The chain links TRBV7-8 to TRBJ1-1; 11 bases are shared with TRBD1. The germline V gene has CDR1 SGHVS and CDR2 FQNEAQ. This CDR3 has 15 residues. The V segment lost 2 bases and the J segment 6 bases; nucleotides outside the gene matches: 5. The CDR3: CASSLPGTGGPEAFF. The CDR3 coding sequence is TGTGCCAGCAGCTTACCCGGGACAGGGGGGCCTGAAGCTTTCTTT.

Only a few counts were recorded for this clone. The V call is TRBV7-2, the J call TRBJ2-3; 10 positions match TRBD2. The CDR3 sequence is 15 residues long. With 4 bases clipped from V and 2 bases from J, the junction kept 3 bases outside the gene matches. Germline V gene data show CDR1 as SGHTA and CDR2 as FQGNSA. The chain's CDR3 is CASSYTSGTTDTQYF. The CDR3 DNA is TGTGCCAGCAGCTATACTAGCGGGACCACAGATACGCAGTATTTT.

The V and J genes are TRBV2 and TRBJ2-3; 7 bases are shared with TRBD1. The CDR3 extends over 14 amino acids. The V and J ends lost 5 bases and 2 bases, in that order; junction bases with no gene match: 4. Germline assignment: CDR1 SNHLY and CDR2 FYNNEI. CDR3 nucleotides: TGTGCCAGCAGTCCACAGGGGAACACAGATACGCAGTATTTT. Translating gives CASSPQGNTDTQYF. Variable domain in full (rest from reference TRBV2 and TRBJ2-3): EPEVTQTPSHQVTQMGQEVILRCVPISNHLYFYWYRQILGQKVEFLVSFYNNEISEKSEIFDDQFSVERPDGSNFTLKIRSTKLEDSAMYFCASSPQGNTDTQYFGPGTRLTVL.

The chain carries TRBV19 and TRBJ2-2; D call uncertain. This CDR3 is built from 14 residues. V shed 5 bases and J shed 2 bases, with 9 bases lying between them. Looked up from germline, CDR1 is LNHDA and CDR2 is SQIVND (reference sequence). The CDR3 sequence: CASSSGSNTGELFF. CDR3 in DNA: TGTGCCAGTAGTTCAGGCAGTAACACCGGGGAGCTGTTTTTT.

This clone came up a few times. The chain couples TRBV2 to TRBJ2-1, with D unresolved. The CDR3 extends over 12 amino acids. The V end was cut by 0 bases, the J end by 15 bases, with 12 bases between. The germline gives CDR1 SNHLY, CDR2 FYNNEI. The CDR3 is CASSEAGALPFF. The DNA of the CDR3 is TGTGCCAGCAGTGAAGCAGGAGCTTTACCGTTCTTC.

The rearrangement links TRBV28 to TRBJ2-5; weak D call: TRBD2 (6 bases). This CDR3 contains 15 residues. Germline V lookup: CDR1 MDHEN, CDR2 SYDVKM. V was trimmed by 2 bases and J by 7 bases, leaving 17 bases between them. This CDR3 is CASSLGGGRRGTQYF. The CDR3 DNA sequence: TGTGCCAGCAGTTTAGGGGGAGGCCGCCGCGGGACCCAGTACTTC.

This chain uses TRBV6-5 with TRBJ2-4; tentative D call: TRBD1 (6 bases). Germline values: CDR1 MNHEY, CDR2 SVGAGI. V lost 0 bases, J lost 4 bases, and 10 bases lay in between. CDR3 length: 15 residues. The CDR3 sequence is CASSYSQGTKNIQYF. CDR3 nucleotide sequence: TGTGCCAGCAGTTACTCACAGGGAACAAAAAACATTCAGTACTTC.

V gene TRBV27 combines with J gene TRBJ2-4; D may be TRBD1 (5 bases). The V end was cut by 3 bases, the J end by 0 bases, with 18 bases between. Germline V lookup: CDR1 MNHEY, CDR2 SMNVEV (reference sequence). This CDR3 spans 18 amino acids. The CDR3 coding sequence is TGTGCCAGCAGTTTTGGCCAGGGAAGCCCCCTAGCCAAAAACATTCAGTACTTC. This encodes CASSFGQGSPLAKNIQYF.

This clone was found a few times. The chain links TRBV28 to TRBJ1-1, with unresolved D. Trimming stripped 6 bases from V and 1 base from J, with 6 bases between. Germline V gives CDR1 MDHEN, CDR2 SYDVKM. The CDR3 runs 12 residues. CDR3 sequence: CASSERNTEAFF. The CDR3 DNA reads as TGTGCCAGCAGCGAGAGGAACACTGAAGCTTTCTTT.

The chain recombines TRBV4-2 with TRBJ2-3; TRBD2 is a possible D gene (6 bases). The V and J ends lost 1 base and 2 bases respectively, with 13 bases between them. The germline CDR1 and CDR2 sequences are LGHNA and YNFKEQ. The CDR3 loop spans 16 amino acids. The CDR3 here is CASSQGPSAHTDTQYF. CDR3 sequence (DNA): TGTGCCAGCAGCCAAGGCCCTAGCGCTCACACAGATACGCAGTATTTT.